Shown below are 16 T cell receptor beta chains from a single sample sequenced in a study of blood T cells in healthy people across ages (dated by TCRdb to 2015 to 2017). The library relied on 5' RACE. Sequencing took place on an Illumina HiSeq 2500. A second roughly 6 to 12 cycle PCR used a sample-barcoded 5' primer and a J-beta primer mix. In-frame beta chains were kept once TCRdb had trimmed the public reads at Q25 with fastp and called clones with MiXCR. All rows with the same CDR3 protein become a single entry with the most common DNA and genes. The sample table holds some 1.5 million distinct CDR3 sequences, of which 28% were seen once. The top ten clonotypes cover roughly 8% of the sample. The specimen sequenced was blood. The source of these receptors is a woman between 25 and 40 years old in good health.

This chain joins TRBV7-2 and TRBJ2-7; D is unresolved. The CDR3 loop spans 16 amino acids. Trimming shortened V by 4 bases and J by 3 bases, and 19 bases separated the two germline ends. CDR1 is SGHTA, CDR2 FQGNSA, per germline. CDR3 nucleotides: TGTGCCAGCAGCTCGGTAGATACGGGCTCGGGCTACGAGCAGTACTTC. Protein product: CASSSVDTGSGYEQYF.

The J gene is TRBJ1-4, the V gene TRBV7-2; D ambiguous. Trimming stripped 2 bases from V and 4 bases from J, with 2 bases between. This CDR3 region has 12 residues. The germline V gene encodes CDR1 SGHTA and CDR2 FQGNSA. CDR3 protein: CASSLYNEKLFF. CDR3 bases: TGTGCCAGCAGCTTATATAATGAAAAACTGTTTTTT. Looking up the rest from reference TRBV7-2 and TRBJ1-4 gives the full variable domain: GAGVSQSPSNKVTEKGKDVELRCDPISGHTALYWYRQSLGQGLEFLIYFQGNSAPDKSGLPSDRFSAERTGGSVSTLTIQRTQQEDSAVYLCASSLYNEKLFFGSGTQLSVL.

This clonotype was seen a few times. This chain joins TRBV3-1 and TRBJ1-1, with a tentative D call TRBD1 (6 bases). Trimming left V 5 bases short and J 4 bases short, with 17 bases between. From germline, CDR1 is LGHDT and CDR2 YNNKEL (reference sequence). There are 15 residues in the CDR3. Written as DNA, the CDR3 is TGTGCCAGCAGCGCCGGGGGGGGCAAGGGCACTGAAGCTTTCTTT. It encodes CASSAGGGKGTEAFF. Full variable domain (rest looked up from reference TRBV3-1 and TRBJ1-1): DTAVSQTPKYLVTQMGNDKSIKCEQNLGHDTMYWYKQDSKKFLKIMFSYNNKELIINETVPNRFSPKSPDKAHLNLHINSLELGDSAVYFCASSAGGGKGTEAFFGQGTRLTVV.

Regarding this clonotype: A much larger clone lies one base from this, so it may be a read error. CDR3 bases: TGCAGCGTTGATGGTTGGGCGGAGCGCACTGAGAGTGCCCAGTACTTC. Its protein product is CSVDGWAERTESAQYF. The chain is built from TRBV29-1 and TRBJ2-5; D is undetermined. Looked up from germline, CDR1 is SQVTM and CDR2 is ANQGSEA. Trimming took 3 bases from V and 9 from J, leaving 26 bases between them. The CDR3 extends over 16 amino acids.

This chain joins TRBV15 and TRBJ2-3; 9 nucleotides align to TRBD1. J lost 3 bases, V lost 9 bases, and 10 bases had no gene match. Germline loops: CDR1 LNHNV, CDR2 YYDKDF (reference sequence). The CDR3 length is 15 residues. The CDR3 sequence is CATYGGDRGTDTQYF. CDR3 in DNA: TGTGCCACATATGGGGGAGACAGGGGGACAGATACGCAGTATTTT. The whole variable domain, filled in from reference TRBV15 and TRBJ2-3, reads DAMVIQNPRYQVTQFGKPVTLSCSQTLNHNVMYWYQQKSSQAPKLLFHYYDKDFNNEADTPDNFQSRRPNTSFCFLDIRSPGLGDTAMYLCATYGGDRGTDTQYFGPGTRLTVL.

In its sample, this clonotype was seen a few times. This sequence joins TRBV20-1 and TRBJ2-3, with 8 bases identical to TRBD2. V lost 5 bases, J lost 6 bases, and 10 bases stayed unmatched. The V gene's germline CDR1 is DFQATT and CDR2 SNEGSKA (reference sequence). The length of the CDR3 is 14 residues. The CDR3 protein is CSAPPSGSSDTQYF. CDR3 DNA sequence: TGCAGTGCTCCCCCCAGCGGGAGTTCGGATACGCAGTATTTT.

For the CDR3, the DNA is TGTGCCAGCAGTCCCCTGGCTGCTGGGGCCAACGTCCTGACTTTC. Its translation is CASSPLAAGANVLTF. V gene TRBV6-1 combines with J gene TRBJ2-6; D is uncertain. The CDR3 runs 15 residues. Trimming removed 5 bases at V and 2 bases at J, with 10 bases between. The germline gives CDR1 MNHNS, CDR2 SASEGT.

This clonotype has just a few counts. The rearrangement joins TRBV5-1 to TRBJ1-2; D is undetermined. The length of the CDR3 is 15 residues. Germline V gives CDR1 SGHRS, CDR2 YFSETQ. Trimming left V 0 bases short and J 4 bases short, with 13 bases between. The CDR3 sequence is CASSLVPGFSYGYTF. The CDR3 region has the DNA TGCGCCAGCAGCTTGGTTCCTGGTTTCTCCTATGGCTACACCTTC. Based on the CDR3 plus reference TRBV5-1 and TRBJ1-2, the full variable domain is KAGVTQTPRYLIKTRGQQVTLSCSPISGHRSVSWYQQTPGQGLQFLFEYFSETQRNKGNFPGRFSGRQFSNSRSEMNVSTLELGDSALYLCASSLVPGFSYGYTFGSGTRLTVV.

The chain carries TRBV7-9 and TRBJ1-1; D unresolved. CDR1 is SEHNR and CDR2 is FQNEAQ in the germline V gene (reference sequence). V was pared by 5 bases and J by 1 base, with 17 bases between. The CDR3 is made up of 16 amino acids. The CDR3: CASSLGVGPGNTEAFF. CDR3 DNA sequence: TGTGCCAGCAGCCTTGGGGTTGGCCCCGGGAACACTGAAGCTTTCTTT.

The sample holds a few counts of this clonotype. This rearrangement joins TRBV21-1 to TRBJ1-1; the table's D gene call, TRBD1, was not cross checked with the DNA. TRBV21-1 is termed a pseudogene. The CDR3 covers 15 residues. CDR3 sequence: CASSKRQGLNTEAFF. CDR3 coding DNA: TGTGCCAGCAGCAAACGACAGGGCCTGAACACTGAAGCTTTCTTT.

This clonotype was found a few times. This chain uses TRBV2 with TRBJ1-2; D perhaps matches TRBD1 (5 bases). This CDR3 has 13 amino acids. V lost 6 bases and J lost 4, with 12 bases in between. Germline V gives CDR1 SNHLY, CDR2 FYNNEI. For the CDR3, the DNA is TGTGCCAGCAGGACAGCCCCCATCTATGGCTACACCTTC. Its translation is CASRTAPIYGYTF.

This clonotype has a handful of counts. The V gene is TRBV28, the J gene TRBJ2-5, with 10 bases aligning to TRBD1. V dropped 5 bases and J dropped 5; count of bases not matched to a gene: 8. This CDR3 region has 15 residues. The germline gives CDR1 MDHEN, CDR2 SYDVKM. The DNA of the CDR3 is TGTGCCAGCAGTCCGACAGGGGGCCAAGGGGAGACCCAGTACTTC. Amino acids: CASSPTGGQGETQYF.

V is TRBV4-1 and J is TRBJ2-1; 9 bases are a match to TRBD2. CDR1 MGHRA and CDR2 YSYEKL come from the germline V gene. After removal of 0 bases from V and 5 bases from J, the junction contained 5 bases not matched to a gene. The CDR3 totals 16 residues. The CDR3 DNA follows: TGCGCCAGCAGCCAAGATGGGGCTAGCGGGGACAATGAGCAGTTCTTC. Residues: CASSQDGASGDNEQFF.

This clonotype was observed a handful of times. The chain's CDR3 is CSAKRGTYEQYF. The CDR3 nucleotides read TGCAGTGCTAAACGGGGGACCTACGAGCAGTACTTC. This chain uses TRBV20-1 with TRBJ2-7; a possible D gene is TRBD2 (6 bases). This CDR3 is built from 12 residues. CDR1 DFQATT and CDR2 SNEGSKA come from the germline V gene (reference sequence). The V and J ends lost 4 bases and 2 bases respectively, with 9 bases between them.

Written as DNA, the CDR3 is TGCAGTGCTAGAGATGACAGGGGGCTTCAGCCCCAGCATTTT. This codes for CSARDDRGLQPQHF. The chain recombines TRBV20-1 with TRBJ1-5, with 10 bases identical to TRBD1. The CDR3 consists of 14 residues. Germline loops: CDR1 DFQATT, CDR2 SNEGSKA (reference sequence). V was pared by 0 bases and J by 6 bases, with 2 bases of the junction left unmatched.

The V gene is TRBV10-3, the J gene TRBJ1-1; D remains ambiguous. The CDR3 is made up of 13 amino acids. V gave up 3 bases and J gave up 1 base, with 6 bases separating them. CDR1 and CDR2 (germline): ENHRY, SYGVKD. CDR3 bases: TGTGCCATCAGTGACGGTAAGAACACTGAAGCTTTCTTT. It specifies CAISDGKNTEAFF.